This T cell receptor beta chain was identified during a study of shared clonotypes between healthy human individuals. Deletions cut 3 bases from V and 10 bases from J, with 17 bases between. The CDR3 has 14 amino acids. Germline CDR1 is SGDLS and CDR2 is YYNGEE. The assay was immunoSEQ multiplex PCR, and TCRdb's table has in-frame clones only and misses some. The sample records around 1.9 million clones, approximately 94% being singletons. Cells designated naive CD8 were CD45RO-negative and were positively selected for CCR7, with terminally differentiated effector memory CD45RA+ cells excluded. The sequence derives from a man between 18 and 35 years old in good health. Some clones in this sample may be carry-over from other donors' samples. The specimen sequenced was naive CD8+ T cells from PBMCs. The chain has TRBV9 and TRBJ2-1; D gene ambiguous. The CDR3 here is CASSGLRVGEEQFF. The CDR3 DNA is TGTGCCAGCAGCGGACTCCGCGTAGGTGAGGAGCAGTTCTTC.